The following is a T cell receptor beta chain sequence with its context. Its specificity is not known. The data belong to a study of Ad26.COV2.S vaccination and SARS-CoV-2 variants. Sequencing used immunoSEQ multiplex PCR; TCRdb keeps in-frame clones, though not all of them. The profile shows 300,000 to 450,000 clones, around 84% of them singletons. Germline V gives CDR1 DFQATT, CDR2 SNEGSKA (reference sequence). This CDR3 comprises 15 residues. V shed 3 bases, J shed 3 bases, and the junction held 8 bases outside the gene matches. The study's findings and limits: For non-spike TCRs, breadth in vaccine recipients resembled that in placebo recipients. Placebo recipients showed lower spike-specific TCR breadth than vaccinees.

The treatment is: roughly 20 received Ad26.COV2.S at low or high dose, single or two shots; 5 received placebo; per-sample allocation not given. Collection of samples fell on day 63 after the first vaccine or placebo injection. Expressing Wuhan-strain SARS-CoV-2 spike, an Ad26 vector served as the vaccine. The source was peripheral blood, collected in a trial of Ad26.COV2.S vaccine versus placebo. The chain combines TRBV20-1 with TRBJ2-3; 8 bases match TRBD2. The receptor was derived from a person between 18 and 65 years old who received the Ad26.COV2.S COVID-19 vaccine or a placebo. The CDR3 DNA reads TGCAGTGCTAGTGTAAGCGGGAGTTATACAGATACGCAGTATTTT. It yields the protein CSASVSGSYTDTQYF.